Included here is one TCR beta chain sequence, with context. The data belong to a study of T cells in Graves' hyperthyroidism and ophthalmopathy. TCR beta CDR3 regions were amplified from RNA. First-round RT-PCR with HTBI primers amplified the TCR CDR3 region. TCRdb reprocessed the multiplex PCR reads with MiXCR, giving one entry per CDR3 protein. This sample has about 640,000 distinct CDR3 sequences, with more than 20% found just once. The CDR3 contains 11 residues. V shed 1 base and J shed 6 bases, with 3 bases lying between them. Germline V gene lookup returns CDR1 SQVTM and CDR2 ANQGSEA. This receptor was taken from a man aged 25-45 years with Graves' ophthalmopathy. The sequencing input was blood. The chain joins TRBV29-1 to TRBJ2-2, with D uncertain. CDR3 nucleotide sequence: TGCAGCGTTGAAGTCCCCGGGGAGCTGTTTTTT. This encodes CSVEVPGELFF.